The rows below give T cell receptor beta chains drawn from one sample of a study of blood T cell repertoires in COVID-19. The data were produced by immunoSEQ multiplex PCR, yet TCRdb's version contains in-frame clones alone and is incomplete. Here the sample spans some 80,000 clones, 80% to 95% being singletons. Source material: peripheral blood. These receptors came from a woman of 80 years or more with acute or convalescent COVID-19. The CDR3 runs from the conserved cysteine through the conserved F or W. The order of the fields is J gene, V gene, clone size, CDR3 protein. The listing skips clone size in some rows; elsewhere it reads once, few, many or a size class.

J: TRBJ2-3; V: TRBV18; size: -; CDR3: CASSPDRGGADTQYF
J: TRBJ2-2; V: TRBV10-1; size: -; CDR3: CASRTLAGGPNTGELFF
J: TRBJ1-1; V: TRBV3-1/TRBV3-2; size: once; CDR3: CASSQETGGTEAFF
J: TRBJ1-3; V: TRBV2; size: -; CDR3: CASSEGGQGNTIYF
J: TRBJ2-1; V: TRBV27; size: -; CDR3: CASSLQGEQFF
J: TRBJ2-1; V: TRBV5-1; size: -; CDR3: CASSLAAGVGDEQFF
J: TRBJ2-2; V: TRBV5-1; size: once; CDR3: CASSLRGQNTGELFF
J: TRBJ1-6; V: TRBV18; size: -; CDR3: CASSPGQINSPLHF
J: TRBJ1-3; V: TRBV7-2; size: -; CDR3: CASSPSRWGNTIYF
J: TRBJ1-1; V: TRBV6-1; size: -; CDR3: CASSEGTGATEAFF
J: TRBJ1-1; V: TRBV6-2/TRBV6-3; size: -; CDR3: CASSYGQARNTEAFF
J: TRBJ1-1; V: TRBV5-8; size: few; CDR3: CASSSEGQGTGNTEAFF
J: TRBJ2-5; V: TRBV19; size: -; CDR3: CASSMAAGSVETQYF
J: TRBJ2-7; V: TRBV5-4; size: -; CDR3: CASSYSGTTYEQYF
J: TRBJ2-5; V: TRBV5-4; size: -; CDR3: CASSTRAERGGRETQYF
J: TRBJ1-3; V: TRBV6-5; size: -; CDR3: CASRRGTGAGNTIYF
J: TRBJ1-5; V: TRBV4-1; size: -; CDR3: CASSQVDMGFSNQPQHF
J: TRBJ1-1; V: TRBV6-5; size: -; CDR3: CAARTSGGTEAFF
J: TRBJ2-7; V: TRBV19; size: few; CDR3: CATTSGRAPYEQYF
J: TRBJ2-7; V: TRBV11-3; size: -; CDR3: CASSSGGGGEQYF
J: TRBJ2-7; V: TRBV20-1; size: -; CDR3: CSASSRGSYEQYF
J: TRBJ2-4; V: TRBV27; size: -; CDR3: CASSQTGNIQYF
J: TRBJ1-3; V: TRBV12-5; size: -; CDR3: CASGLVPGGAGNTIYF
J: TRBJ1-6; V: TRBV10-3; size: -; CDR3: CAISETGLNSPLHF
J: TRBJ2-1; V: TRBV5-1; size: -; CDR3: CASRRQGSVGEQFF
J: TRBJ2-7; V: TRBV7-9; size: -; CDR3: CASSSSPGHPYEQYF
J: TRBJ2-7; V: TRBV3-1/TRBV3-2; size: -; CDR3: CASSPGGPYEQYF
J: TRBJ2-2; V: TRBV9; size: -; CDR3: CASSQGGSFPTGELFF
J: TRBJ1-4; V: TRBV9; size: -; CDR3: CASSATTGPNEKLFF
J: TRBJ1-2; V: TRBV6-5; size: -; CDR3: CASSRGYQYGYTF
J: TRBJ1-6; V: TRBV6-5; size: -; CDR3: CASSYGTLGGNSPLHF
J: TRBJ2-7; V: TRBV2; size: -; CDR3: CASSDEILRSSYEQYF
J: TRBJ2-2; V: TRBV11-2; size: -; CDR3: CASSLAGGNTGELFF
J: TRBJ2-3; V: TRBV5-4; size: once; CDR3: CASSLRGPTTDTQYF
J: TRBJ1-5; V: TRBV9; size: -; CDR3: CASSVGQDQPQHF
J: TRBJ1-6; V: TRBV28; size: -; CDR3: CASLTLQGGPLHF
J: TRBJ2-3; V: TRBV12-2; size: -; CDR3: CASRLDDFRERHPSTDTQYF
J: TRBJ2-7; V: TRBV10-2; size: -; CDR3: CASSRGTGPYEQYF
J: TRBJ2-2; V: TRBV11-3; size: -; CDR3: CASSATSGEYAGELFF
J: TRBJ1-6; V: TRBV27; size: -; CDR3: CASSLGQKDSPLHF
J: TRBJ2-1; V: TRBV19; size: -; CDR3: CASSILNEQFF
J: TRBJ2-4; V: TRBV3-1/TRBV3-2; size: -; CDR3: CASSRNGGNIQYF
J: TRBJ1-2; V: TRBV3-1/TRBV3-2; size: -; CDR3: CASRDLGGTHPGGYGYTF
J: TRBJ1-2; V: TRBV12-3/TRBV12-4; size: -; CDR3: CASSRGQIYGYTF
J: TRBJ1-2; V: TRBV7-2; size: -; CDR3: CASSFRLDGYTF
J: TRBJ2-7; V: TRBV5-4; size: -; CDR3: CASSATGGGGPGEQYF
J: TRBJ2-7; V: TRBV7-9; size: -; CDR3: CASSPRGWGAYEQYF
J: TRBJ1-5; V: TRBV28; size: few; CDR3: CASSPQQGNHQPQHF
J: TRBJ2-3; V: TRBV18; size: -; CDR3: CASSPGRDTDTQYF
J: TRBJ2-3; V: TRBV4-1; size: -; CDR3: CASRQRDRVESTQYF
J: TRBJ2-7; V: TRBV27; size: -; CDR3: CASSLSQGGFYEQYF
J: TRBJ1-6; V: TRBV6-1; size: -; CDR3: CASSETGASYNSPLHF